Below, one T cell receptor beta chain is given with its context. The antigen remains unidentified. This clone may be a read error of a much larger clone one base away. A single record per CDR3 protein comes from TCRdb applying MiXCR to the RT-PCR reads. This sample has approximately 570,000 distinct CDR3 sequences, with 6.5% to 8% found just once. The germline V and J ends were trimmed by 0 bases and 3 bases, with 9 bases remaining between them. The CDR3 runs 15 residues. Germline V gene sequence: CDR1 MNHEY, CDR2 SVGAGI. The sample belongs to a study of response to subunit inactivated influenza vaccine. General study results and limits: It was suggested by the authors that few new T cells are recruited by each seasonal influenza vaccination.

The sequence came from a man between 50 and 69 years old who received an inactivated influenza vaccine. The chain uses TRBV6-5 and TRBJ1-5; D gene uncertain. The source was PBMCs from blood, collected approximately 25 months after vaccination. CDR3 residues: CASSYSFTSNQPQHF. The CDR3, as DNA: TGTGCCAGCAGTTACTCGTTCACATCCAATCAGCCCCAGCATTTT.